This TCR beta chain was identified in a study of blood T cell repertoires in COVID-19. TCRdb's copy holds only in-frame clones and misses some; the assay was immunoSEQ multiplex PCR. The repertoire holds tens of thousands of clones, with 90% to 95% as singletons. Trimming left V 0 bases short and J 0 bases short, with 6 bases between. The germline gives CDR1 MNHNS, CDR2 SASEGT. The CDR3 totals 16 residues. The sequenced sample was peripheral blood. This chain uses TRBV6-1 with TRBJ2-6; D uncertain. This sequence originates from a human donor in a cohort sampled during active COVID-19. The CDR3 region is CASSEARSSGANVLTF. CDR3 coding DNA: TGTGCCAGCAGTGAAGCAAGGAGCTCTGGGGCCAACGTCCTGACTTTC.